This TCR beta chain was obtained from a study of blood T cells in healthy people across ages (dated by TCRdb to about 2015). In terms of the full investigation: In model experiments, template switching captured roughly one uniquely barcoded TCR beta cDNA molecule for every two T cells. Using deep sequencing normalized with unique cDNA molecular identifiers, the study measured how TCR beta repertoire diversity changes with age. Four age groups were formed from the donors: young (average about 15 years), middle-aged (roughly 38), aged (62) and long-lived (approximately 78). Donors of different ages were randomly distributed across sequencing lanes to avoid experimental bias. For two donors (one aged 18 to 29 and one aged 80 or older), the study analyzed two additional independent replicas of 1 million unique cDNA reads from the same blood draw. Overall results and qualifications from the work: Compared with the aged group, the long-lived group had more naive CD4+ T cells, fewer expanded clones and increased TCR diversity, a pattern suggesting age selection. Since profiling was done on bulk unsorted PBMCs, naive and antigen-experienced compartments could not be conclusively compared. The percentage of naive T cells measured by flow cytometry correlated strongly with observed TCR beta diversity. Donor CMV infection status was unknown, potentially confounding age-related changes in expanded clonotypes. Total diversity estimates from one million sequenced T cells were considered lower bounds and underestimates. Observed TCR beta diversity per million T cells fell roughly linearly with age, and a significant reduction was already apparent by age around 44.

The library was made by 5' RACE. Instrument used: Illumina HiSeq 2500. The second PCR ran for roughly 7 to 12 cycles and used a J-beta primer mix along with a sample-barcoded 5' primer. A template-switch 5' adaptor carrying 12 random nucleotides introduced a unique molecular identifier onto each TCR beta cDNA molecule. Each sample yielded at least 2.5 million CDR3-containing paired-end reads. All of the RNA was converted into first-strand cDNA using the Mint cDNA synthesis kit, with a TRBC-specific oligonucleotide serving as the primer. Following uracil-DNA glycosylase treatment, a first 18-cycle PCR with universal primers M1SS and BC2_uni_R was performed on all cDNA. Concerning the study's data processing: Each sample was normalized by randomly selecting 1 million high-quality reads, each carrying a distinct molecular identifier. Instead of being binned into consensus sequences, reads that shared molecular identifiers were thrown out. MiTCR, set to a Q25 quality threshold and the strictest error-elimination algorithm, was used for CDR3 identification, clonotype clustering and error correction. A nonparametric unseen species model using Euler transformation provided a lower-bound estimate of total TCR beta diversity. The public reads were run again by TCRdb, first through fastp at Q25 and then through MiXCR, and only productive beta chains were kept. Identical CDR3 protein sequences are pooled into one entry, listed with their most common genes and DNA. For this entry, the V and J calls and clone size follow TCRdb and not the study's own pipeline. The sample has approximately 820,000 distinct CDR3 sequences on record, under 45% of them singletons. Nearly 20% of the sample lies in the top ten.

Per the germline V gene, SGHTA is the CDR1 and FQGNSA is the CDR2. The CDR3 has 15 amino acids, counting the end cysteine and phenylalanine. Only the CDR3 region is kept as DNA, spanning 45 bases read in frame from base 1. After removal of 0 bases from V and 10 bases from J, the junction retains 6 bases not matched to a gene. As to this clonotype: It has no known antigen specificity. The record has no base qualities; no much larger clone is one base away.

Systemically healthy Caucasian individuals from Russia, around 39 in total and aged roughly 6 to 90 years, were included as donors. Each donor gave roughly 9.5 milliliters of peripheral blood, collected into EDTA-treated Vacutainer tubes. Ficoll-Paque density-gradient centrifugation was used to isolate PBMCs, with at least 7 million per sample. Trizol reagent was used to extract total RNA from the PBMCs, yielding at least 6 micrograms per sample. For every donor, flow cytometry on a PBMC aliquot measured the percentage of naive CD45RAhigh/CD27high T cells. The sequencing input was blood. The V gene is TRBV7-2 and the J gene is TRBJ1-6; TRBD1 lines up with 7 middle nucleotides. This sequence originates from a man between 60 and 75 years old in good health. The CDR3: CASSLAPGTASPLHF. The bases read TGTGCCAGCAGCTTAGCTCCCGGGACAGCCTCACCCCTCCACTTT.